This T cell receptor beta chain was recorded in a study of CD8+CD57+ T cells in acquired aplastic anemia. CDR3 length equals 14 residues. The V gene lost 2 bases and the J gene lost 1 base, with 5 bases spanning the gap. Profiling of TCR beta VDJ combinations and CDR3 sequences used genomic DNA as template. TCRdb reprocessed the reads with MiXCR, giving one entry per CDR3 protein. This table has around 130,000 distinct CDR3 sequences, around 50% appearing once. This sequence was found in a human donor in good health, serving as a control. The sequencing sample was made of sorted CD4+, CD8+, or CD8+CD57+ T cells (not recorded which) from PBMCs. The V gene is TRBV12-3 or TRBV12-4, the J gene TRBJ2-2, with D unclear. CDR3: CASSLTVNTGELFF. CDR3 DNA sequence: TGTGCCAGCAGTTTAACTGTGAACACCGGGGAGCTGTTTTTT.